The rows below give T cell receptor beta chains drawn from one sample of a study of cytomegalovirus exposure and HLA in healthy donors. Clones were sequenced by immunoSEQ multiplex PCR, and TCRdb holds only the in-frame ones, with some missing. The profile shows approximately 190,000 clones, 80% of them singletons. The sample consisted of PBMCs. The receptors shown here come from a man aged 40-50 years in good health and CMV-seropositive. Both conserved end residues are part of each CDR3. A D gene is named only where the DNA matches it firmly. Some rows mark clone size as missing; the rest say once, few, many or name a class of expanded clone.

>TRBD1|TRBJ2-7|NA|TRBV6-1
CASSEQTGIYEQYF
TGTGCCAGCAGTGAACAGACAGGGATCTACGAGCAGTACTTC
>NA|TRBJ2-1|NA|TRBV7-3
CASSTGLNEQFF
TGTGCCAGCAGTACAGGGCTCAATGAGCAGTTCTTC
>NA|TRBJ2-3|NA|TRBV9
CASSVDSGRVTDTQYF
TGTGCCAGCAGCGTAGATAGTGGCAGGGTGACAGATACGCAGTATTTT
>NA|TRBJ2-6|NA|TRBV4-3
CASSHPRRTDSGANVLTF
TGCGCCAGCAGCCACCCCCGCCGGACTGACTCTGGGGCCAACGTCCTGACTTTC
>TRBD1|TRBJ1-4|NA|TRBV7-9
CAGQGINEKLFF
TGTGCCGGACAGGGGATTAATGAAAAACTGTTTTTT
>TRBD2|TRBJ2-2|NA|TRBV7-2
CASSGSGTTTGELFF
TGTGCCAGCAGCGGTTCCGGGACTACCACCGGGGAGCTGTTTTTT
>NA|TRBJ2-1|NA|TRBV7-2
CASSLWSGNEQFF
TGTGCCAGCAGCTTATGGTCGGGGAACGAGCAGTTCTTC
>TRBD1|TRBJ1-5|NA|TRBV27
CASSSTGEQPQHF
TGTGCCAGCAGCTCAACAGGGGAACAGCCCCAGCATTTT
>TRBD2|TRBJ2-4|NA|TRBV5-8
CASSFSGGRLAKNIQYF
TGTGCCAGCAGCTTTTCGGGGGGGCGACTAGCCAAAAATATTCAGTACTTC
>NA|TRBJ1-2|NA|TRBV15
CATSRDLLQAHYGYTF
TGTGCCACCAGCAGAGATCTGTTGCAGGCCCACTATGGCTACACCTTC
>NA|TRBJ1-1|few|TRBV15
CATSRDTGRNTEAFF
TGTGCCACCAGCAGAGATACCGGGAGGAACACTGAAGCTTTCTTT
>TRBD1|TRBJ1-5|NA|TRBV7-9
CATGTGANQPQHF
TGTGCCACCGGAACAGGGGCAAATCAGCCCCAGCATTTT
>NA|TRBJ1-1|NA|TRBV5-1
CASSLDTPGVNTEAFF
TGCGCCAGCAGCTTGGACACCCCGGGGGTGAACACTGAAGCTTTCTTT
>NA|TRBJ2-5|once|TRBV7-2
CASSSGFRETQYF
TGTGCCAGCAGCTCAGGGTTCCGAGAGACCCAGTACTTC
>NA|TRBJ1-1|NA|TRBV7-8
CASSIIRGGNTEAFF
TGTGCCAGCAGCATTATACGGGGGGGGAACACTGAAGCTTTCTTT
>NA|TRBJ2-3|NA|TRBV6-1
CASSETVLHTDTQYF
TGTGCCAGCAGTGAAACAGTTCTACACACAGATACGCAGTATTTT
>NA|TRBJ2-7|NA|TRBV4-2
CASSYFGQTDSYEQYF
TGTGCCAGCAGCTACTTCGGACAAACCGATTCCTACGAGCAGTACTTC
>TRBD1|TRBJ1-5|few|TRBV7-2
CASGTGGNQPQHF
TGTGCCAGCGGGACAGGGGGCAATCAGCCCCAGCATTTT
>TRBD2|TRBJ2-3|NA|TRBV4-1
CASSPWTSGVPSTDTQYF
TGCGCCAGCAGCCCTTGGACTAGCGGGGTGCCTAGCACAGATACGCAGTATTTT
>NA|TRBJ2-1|NA|TRBV7-3
CASSLGPGEQFF
TGTGCCAGCAGCCTAGGTCCTGGGGAGCAGTTCTTC
>TRBD1|TRBJ1-2|NA|TRBV7-2
CASSTDRVGGYTF
TGTGCCAGCAGCACGGACAGGGTGGGGGGCTACACCTTC
>TRBD2|TRBJ2-5|NA|TRBV7-2
CASSPQGRGVETQYF
TGTGCCAGCAGCCCCCAAGGGCGGGGGGTAGAGACCCAGTACTTC
>NA|TRBJ1-2|NA|TRBV9
CASSSPRGGYTF
TGTGCCAGCAGTTCCCCGCGGGGGGGCTACACCTTC
>TRBD1|TRBJ1-5|NA|TRBV6-6
CASSYSGTGWGQPQHF
TGTGCCAGCAGTTACTCGGGGACAGGGTGGGGTCAGCCCCAGCATTTT
>NA|TRBJ1-5|once|TRBV7-9
CASSLGEDQPQHF
TGTGCCAGCAGCTTGGGGGAGGATCAGCCCCAGCATTTT
>NA|TRBJ2-2|once|TRBV15
CATSRAGPGNGELFF
TGTGCCACCAGCAGGGCCGGACCAGGGAACGGGGAGCTGTTTTTT
>NA|TRBJ2-5|NA|TRBV7-6
CASSLGQGIETQYF
TGTGCCAGCAGCTTAGGGCAGGGGATAGAGACCCAGTACTTC
>NA|TRBJ2-5|NA|TRBV6-1
CASRLAQEQTQYF
TGTGCCAGCAGACTAGCCCAAGAGCAGACCCAGTACTTC
>NA|TRBJ1-1|few|TRBV6-5
CASSAAGGGAFF
TGTGCCAGCAGTGCCGCGGGGGGGGGAGCTTTCTTT
>TRBD1|TRBJ1-2|NA|TRBV2
CASIDRGRNGYTF
TGTGCCAGCATCGACAGGGGGCGAAATGGCTACACCTTC
>NA|TRBJ1-1|NA|TRBV6-1
CASSPWGQGSEAFF
TGTGCCAGCAGTCCCTGGGGGCAGGGAAGTGAAGCTTTCTTT
>TRBD1|TRBJ1-2|NA|TRBV28
CASSLVDRESDYTF
TGTGCCAGCAGCCTTGTGGACAGGGAAAGTGACTACACCTTC
>NA|TRBJ1-4|NA|TRBV27
CASSLDGRKLFF
TGTGCCAGCAGTTTAGATGGGAGGAAACTGTTTTTT
>NA|TRBJ2-7|NA|TRBV7-6
CASSPEERPYEQYF
TGTGCCAGCAGCCCAGAGGAGCGTCCATACGAGCAGTACTTC